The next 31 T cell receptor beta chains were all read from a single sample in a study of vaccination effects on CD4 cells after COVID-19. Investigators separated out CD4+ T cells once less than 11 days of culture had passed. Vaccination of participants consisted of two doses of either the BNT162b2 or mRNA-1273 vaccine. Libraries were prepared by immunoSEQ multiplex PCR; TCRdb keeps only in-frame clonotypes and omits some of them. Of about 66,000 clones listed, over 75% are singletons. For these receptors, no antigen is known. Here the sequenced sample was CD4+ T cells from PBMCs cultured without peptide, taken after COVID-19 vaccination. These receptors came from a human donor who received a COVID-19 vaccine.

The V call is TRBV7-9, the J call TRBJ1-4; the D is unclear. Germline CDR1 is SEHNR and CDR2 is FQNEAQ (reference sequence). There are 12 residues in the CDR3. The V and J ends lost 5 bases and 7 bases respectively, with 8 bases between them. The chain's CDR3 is CASSPLSEKLFF. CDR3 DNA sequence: TGTGCCAGCAGCCCCCTGAGTGAAAAACTGTTTTTT.

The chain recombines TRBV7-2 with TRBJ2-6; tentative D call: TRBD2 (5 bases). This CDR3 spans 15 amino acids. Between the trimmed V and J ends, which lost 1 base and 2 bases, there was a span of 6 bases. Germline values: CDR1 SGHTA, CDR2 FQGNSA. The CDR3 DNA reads TGTGCCAGCAGCTTAGACGGGGCTGGGGCCAACGTCCTGACTTTC. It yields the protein CASSLDGAGANVLTF.

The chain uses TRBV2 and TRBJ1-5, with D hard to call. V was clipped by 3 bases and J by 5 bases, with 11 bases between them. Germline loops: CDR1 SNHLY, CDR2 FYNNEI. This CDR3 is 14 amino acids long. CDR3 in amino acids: CASSDNAFDQPQHF. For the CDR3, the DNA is TGTGCCAGCAGTGATAACGCGTTCGATCAGCCCCAGCATTTT.

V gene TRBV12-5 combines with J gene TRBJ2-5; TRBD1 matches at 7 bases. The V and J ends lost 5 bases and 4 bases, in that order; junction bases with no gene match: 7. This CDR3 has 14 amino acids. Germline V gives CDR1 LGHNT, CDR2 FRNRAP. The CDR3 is CASGPGQVRETQYF. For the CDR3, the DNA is TGTGCTAGTGGTCCCGGACAGGTTCGAGAGACCCAGTACTTC.

The DNA of the CDR3 is TGTGCCAGCAGCCGAACGGGCAGTTCTAACTATGGCTACACCTTC. Its translation is CASSRTGSSNYGYTF. The V and J genes are TRBV5-6 and TRBJ1-2, with no clear D. The germline CDR1 and CDR2 sequences are SGHDT and YYEEEE. V lost 4 bases and J lost 0, with 13 bases in between. CDR3 length: 15 residues.

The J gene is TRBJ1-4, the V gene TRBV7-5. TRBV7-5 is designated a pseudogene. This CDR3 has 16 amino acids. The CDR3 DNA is TGTGCCAGAAGCTTAGCGGCACGGGGCAGACCCGAAAAACTGTTTTTT. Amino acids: CARSLAARGRPEKLFF.

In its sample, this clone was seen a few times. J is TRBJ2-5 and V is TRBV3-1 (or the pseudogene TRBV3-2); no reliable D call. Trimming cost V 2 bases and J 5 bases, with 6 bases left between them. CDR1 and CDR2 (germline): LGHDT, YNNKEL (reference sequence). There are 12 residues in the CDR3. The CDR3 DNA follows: TGTGCCAGCAGCCAAAATAGGGAGACCCAGTACTTC. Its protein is CASSQNRETQYF.

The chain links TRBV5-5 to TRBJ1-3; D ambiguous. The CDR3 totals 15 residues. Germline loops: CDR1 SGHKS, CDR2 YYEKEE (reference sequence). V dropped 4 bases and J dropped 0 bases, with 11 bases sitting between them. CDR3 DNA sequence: TGTGCCAGCAGCATGGATCCAAACTCTGGAAACACCATATATTTT. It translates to CASSMDPNSGNTIYF.

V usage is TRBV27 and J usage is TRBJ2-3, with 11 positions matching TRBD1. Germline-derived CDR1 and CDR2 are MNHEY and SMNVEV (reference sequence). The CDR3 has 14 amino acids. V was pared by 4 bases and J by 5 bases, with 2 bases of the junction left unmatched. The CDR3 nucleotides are TGTGCCAGCAGTTGGGACAGGGGGGGAGATACGCAGTATTTT. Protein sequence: CASSWDRGGDTQYF.

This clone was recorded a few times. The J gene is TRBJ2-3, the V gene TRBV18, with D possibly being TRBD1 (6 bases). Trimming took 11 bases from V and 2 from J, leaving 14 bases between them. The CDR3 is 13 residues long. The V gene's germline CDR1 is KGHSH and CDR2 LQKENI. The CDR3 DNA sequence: TGTGCCGGGGCACAGGGTCTCACAGATACGCAGTATTTT. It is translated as CAGAQGLTDTQYF.

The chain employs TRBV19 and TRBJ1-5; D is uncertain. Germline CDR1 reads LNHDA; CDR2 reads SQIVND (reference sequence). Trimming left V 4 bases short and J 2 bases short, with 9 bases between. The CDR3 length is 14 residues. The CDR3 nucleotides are TGTGCCAGTAGTAAGGGAGGTCGCAATCAGCCCCAGCATTTT. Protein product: CASSKGGRNQPQHF. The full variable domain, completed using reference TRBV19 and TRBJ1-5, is DGGITQSPKYLFRKEGQNVTLSCEQNLNHDAMYWYRQDPGQGLRLIYYSQIVNDFQKGDIAEGYSVSREKKESFPLTVTSAQKNPTAFYLCASSKGGRNQPQHFGDGTRLSIL.

This CDR3 is CASRQPPTSGGNNEQFF. As DNA, the CDR3 is TGTGCCAGCAGACAACCCCCGACTAGCGGGGGTAACAATGAGCAGTTCTTC. J is TRBJ2-1 and V is TRBV5-4; 12 nucleotides match TRBD2. V shed 5 bases, J shed 5 bases, and the junction held 11 bases outside the gene matches. Germline V gene sequence: CDR1 SGHNT, CDR2 YYREEE (reference sequence). There are 17 residues in the CDR3.

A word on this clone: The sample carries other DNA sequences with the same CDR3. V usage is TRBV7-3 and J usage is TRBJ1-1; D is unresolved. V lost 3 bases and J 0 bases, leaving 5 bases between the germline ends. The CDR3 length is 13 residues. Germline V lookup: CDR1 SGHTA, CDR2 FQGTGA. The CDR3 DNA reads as TGTGCCAGCAGCTTTTCCGTGAACACTGAAGCTTTCTTT. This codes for CASSFSVNTEAFF.

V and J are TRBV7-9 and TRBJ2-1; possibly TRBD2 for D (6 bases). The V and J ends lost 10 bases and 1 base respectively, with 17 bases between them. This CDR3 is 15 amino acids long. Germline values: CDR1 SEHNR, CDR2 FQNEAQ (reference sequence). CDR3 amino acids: CATLTPGRSYNEQFF. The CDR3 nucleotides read TGTGCCACCCTTACTCCGGGGAGGTCCTACAATGAGCAGTTCTTC. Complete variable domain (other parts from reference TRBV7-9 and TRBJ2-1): DTGVSQNPRHKITKRGQNVTFRCDPISEHNRLYWYRQTLGQGPEFLTYFQNEAQLEKSRLLSDRFSAERPKGSFSTLEIQRTEQGDSAMYLCATLTPGRSYNEQFFGPGTRLTVL.

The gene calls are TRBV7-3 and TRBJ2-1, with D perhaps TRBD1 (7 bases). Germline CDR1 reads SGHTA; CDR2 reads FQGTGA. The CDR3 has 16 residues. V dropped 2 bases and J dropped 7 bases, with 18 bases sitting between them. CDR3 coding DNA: TGTGCCAGCAGCTTAGATCCCAGGGGGGCTTGGAATGAGCAGTTCTTC. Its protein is CASSLDPRGAWNEQFF.

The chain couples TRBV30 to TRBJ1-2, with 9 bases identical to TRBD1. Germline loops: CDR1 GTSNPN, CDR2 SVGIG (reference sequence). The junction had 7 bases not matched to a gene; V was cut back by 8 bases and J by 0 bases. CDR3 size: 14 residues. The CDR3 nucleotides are TGTGCCCACAGGGGGCAGGGAACTAACTATGGCTACACCTTC. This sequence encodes CAHRGQGTNYGYTF. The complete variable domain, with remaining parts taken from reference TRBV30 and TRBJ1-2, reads SQTIHQWPATLVQPVGSPLSLECTVEGTSNPNLYWYRQAAGRGLQLLFYSVGIGQISSEVPQNLSASRPQDRQFILSSKKLLLSDSGFYLCAHRGQGTNYGYTFGSGTRLTVV.

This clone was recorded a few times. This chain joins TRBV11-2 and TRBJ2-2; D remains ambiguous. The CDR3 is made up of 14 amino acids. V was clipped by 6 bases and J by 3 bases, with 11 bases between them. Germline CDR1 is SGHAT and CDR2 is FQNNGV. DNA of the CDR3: TGTGCCAGCAGGTTAAAGGTGGACACCGGGGAGCTGTTTTTT. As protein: CASRLKVDTGELFF. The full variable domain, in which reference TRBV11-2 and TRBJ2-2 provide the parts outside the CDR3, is EAGVAQSPRYKIIEKRQSVAFWCNPISGHATLYWYQQILGQGPKLLIQFQNNGVVDDSQLPKDRFSAERLKGVDSTLKIQPAKLEDSAVYLCASRLKVDTGELFFGEGSRLTVL.

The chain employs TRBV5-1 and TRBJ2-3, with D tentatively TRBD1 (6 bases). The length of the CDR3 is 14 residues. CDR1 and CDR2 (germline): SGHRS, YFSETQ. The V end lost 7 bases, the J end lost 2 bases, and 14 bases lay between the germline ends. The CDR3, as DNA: TGCGCCAGCGGGCTCAGGGGAGACACAGATACGCAGTATTTT. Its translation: CASGLRGDTDTQYF.

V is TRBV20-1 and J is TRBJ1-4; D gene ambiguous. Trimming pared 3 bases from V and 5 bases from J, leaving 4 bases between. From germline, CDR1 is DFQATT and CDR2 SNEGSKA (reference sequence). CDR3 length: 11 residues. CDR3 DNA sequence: TGCAGTGCTAGTACAAATGAAAAACTGTTTTTT. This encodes CSASTNEKLFF.

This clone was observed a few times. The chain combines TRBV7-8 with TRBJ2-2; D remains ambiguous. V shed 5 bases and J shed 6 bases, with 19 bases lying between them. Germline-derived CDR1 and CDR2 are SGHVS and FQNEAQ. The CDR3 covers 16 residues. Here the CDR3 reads CASSLVERSGAGELFF. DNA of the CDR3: TGTGCCAGCAGCCTAGTCGAGAGGTCGGGCGCCGGGGAGCTGTTTTTT.

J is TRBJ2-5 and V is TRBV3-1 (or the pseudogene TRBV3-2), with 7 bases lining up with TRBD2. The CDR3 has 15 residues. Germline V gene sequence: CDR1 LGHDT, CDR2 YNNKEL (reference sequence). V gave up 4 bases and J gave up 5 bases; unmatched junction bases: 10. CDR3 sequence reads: CASSPPGGTRETQYF. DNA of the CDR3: TGTGCCAGCAGCCCCCCCGGGGGGACGAGGGAGACCCAGTACTTC.

The CDR3 loop is CASSRDREETQYF. In DNA form, the CDR3 reads TGTGCCAGTAGTCGGGACAGGGAAGAGACCCAGTACTTC. This chain links TRBV19 with TRBJ2-5; TRBD1 matches at 9 bases. Trimming at V came to 5 bases and at J to 3 bases, leaving 1 base not matched to a gene. The CDR3 extends over 13 amino acids. Germline CDR1 reads LNHDA; CDR2 reads SQIVND (reference sequence).

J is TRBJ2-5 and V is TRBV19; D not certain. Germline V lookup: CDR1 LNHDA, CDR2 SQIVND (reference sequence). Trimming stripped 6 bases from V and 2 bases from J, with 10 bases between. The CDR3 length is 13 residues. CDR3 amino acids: CASRRGRQETQYF. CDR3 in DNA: TGTGCCAGTAGGAGAGGCAGACAAGAGACCCAGTACTTC.

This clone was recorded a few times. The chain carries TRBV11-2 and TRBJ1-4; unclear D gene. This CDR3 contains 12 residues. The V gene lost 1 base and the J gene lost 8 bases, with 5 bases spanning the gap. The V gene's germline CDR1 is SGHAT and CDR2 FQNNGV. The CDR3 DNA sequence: TGTGCCAGCAGCTTAGTAAAAGAAAAACTGTTTTTT. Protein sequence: CASSLVKEKLFF.

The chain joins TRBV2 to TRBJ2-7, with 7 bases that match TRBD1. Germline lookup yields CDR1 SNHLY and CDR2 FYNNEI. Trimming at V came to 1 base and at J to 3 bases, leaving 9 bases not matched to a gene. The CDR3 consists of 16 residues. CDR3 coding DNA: TGTGCCAGCAGTGAAGATCTTGTTACAGGGGTCTACGAGCAGTACGTC. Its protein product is CASSEDLVTGVYEQYV.

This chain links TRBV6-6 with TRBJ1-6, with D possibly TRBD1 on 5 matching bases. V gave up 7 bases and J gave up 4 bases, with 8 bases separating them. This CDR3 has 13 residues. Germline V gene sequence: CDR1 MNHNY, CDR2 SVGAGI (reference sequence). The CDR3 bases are TGTGCCAGCACGCGGGGGTATAATTCACCCCTCCACTTT. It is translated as CASTRGYNSPLHF.

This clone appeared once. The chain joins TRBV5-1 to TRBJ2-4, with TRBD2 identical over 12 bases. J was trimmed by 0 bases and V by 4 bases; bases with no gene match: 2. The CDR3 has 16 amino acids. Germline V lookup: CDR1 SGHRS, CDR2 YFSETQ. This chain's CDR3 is CASSTSGGLAKNIQYF. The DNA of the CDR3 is TGCGCCAGCAGCACTAGCGGGGGGTTAGCCAAAAACATTCAGTACTTC.

This CDR3 reads CASSLQPGTALNYGYTF. The CDR3 DNA sequence: TGCGCCAGCAGCCTCCAACCGGGGACAGCCCTTAACTATGGCTACACCTTC. This sequence joins TRBV5-1 and TRBJ1-2, with 7 bases lining up with TRBD1. Per germline, CDR1 SGHRS and CDR2 YFSETQ. V shed 4 bases and J 1 base; nucleotides not matched to a gene: 13. CDR3 length equals 17 residues.

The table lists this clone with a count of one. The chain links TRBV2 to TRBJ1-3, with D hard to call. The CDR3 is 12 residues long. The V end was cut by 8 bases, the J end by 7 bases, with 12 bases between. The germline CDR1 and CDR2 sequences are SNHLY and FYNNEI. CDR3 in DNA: TGTGCCAGCGGGGTTGTAGGTAACACCATATATTTT. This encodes CASGVVGNTIYF.

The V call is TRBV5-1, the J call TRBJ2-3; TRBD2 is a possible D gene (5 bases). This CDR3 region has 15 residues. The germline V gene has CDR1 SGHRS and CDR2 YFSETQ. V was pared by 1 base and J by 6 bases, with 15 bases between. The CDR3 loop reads CASSLSGVTADTQYF. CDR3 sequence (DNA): TGCGCCAGCAGCTTGTCCGGGGTGACCGCCGATACGCAGTATTTT.

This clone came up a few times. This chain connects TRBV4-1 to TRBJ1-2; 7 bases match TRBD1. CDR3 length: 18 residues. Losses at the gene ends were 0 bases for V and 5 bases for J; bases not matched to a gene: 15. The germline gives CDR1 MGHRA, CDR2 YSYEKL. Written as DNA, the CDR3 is TGCGCCAGCAGCCAAGATCAGGGTTGGGGCAGGGGGAAATATGGCTACACCTTC. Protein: CASSQDQGWGRGKYGYTF.